The 6 T cell receptor beta chains below all came from one sample that was sequenced in a study of blood T cell repertoires in COVID-19. TCRdb keeps only in-frame clones here, not all; method: immunoSEQ multiplex PCR. The data contain 150,000 to 200,000 clones, just under 85% of them singletons. The specimen sequenced was peripheral blood. The receptors here all came from a woman aged 80 or older with acute or convalescent COVID-19.

The J gene is TRBJ2-7, the V gene TRBV4-1, with 7 bases fitting TRBD2. The CDR3 loop spans 16 amino acids. The V and J ends lost 0 bases and 11 bases, in that order; junction bases with no gene match: 16. Germline loops: CDR1 MGHRA, CDR2 YSYEKL. The CDR3 loop is CASSQEEGSGRGGEYF. The CDR3 nucleotides read TGCGCCAGCAGCCAAGAAGAGGGGAGCGGGCGGGGAGGGGAGTACTTC.

For this clone: Relative to the germline gene, one junction end is altered; a read error may explain this. The chain recombines TRBV11-2 with TRBJ2-7, with 8 nucleotides matching TRBD2. This CDR3 region has 14 residues. Looked up from germline, CDR1 is SGHAT and CDR2 is FQNNGV. CDR3 bases: TGTGCCACCAGCTTGGGGGGACTAGTCTACGAGCAGTACTTC. As protein: CATSLGGLVYEQYF.

This chain joins TRBV30 and TRBJ1-1, with 10 bases matching TRBD1. Unmatched junction bases numbered 4, after V lost 1 base and J lost 5 bases. Germline assignment: CDR1 GTSNPN and CDR2 SVGIG (reference sequence). The CDR3 covers 14 residues. The CDR3 loop reads CAWSGQGAQTEAFF. CDR3 bases: TGTGCCTGGAGTGGACAGGGGGCGCAGACTGAAGCTTTCTTT.

This sequence joins TRBV29-1 and TRBJ2-6; no definite D call. The CDR3 spans 15 residues. The V and J ends lost 0 bases and 1 base respectively, with 7 bases between them. Germline V gene sequence: CDR1 SQVTM, CDR2 ANQGSEA. Written as DNA, the CDR3 is TGCAGCGTTGAAGATGAGGTTTCTGGGGCCAACGTCCTGACTTTC. It is translated as CSVEDEVSGANVLTF.

This clone has a single count. The chain links TRBV2 to TRBJ2-6; D might be TRBD2 (6 bases). CDR3 size: 16 residues. Germline V gives CDR1 SNHLY, CDR2 FYNNEI. Trimming shortened V by 5 bases and J by 0 bases, and 11 bases separated the two germline ends. Here the CDR3 DNA reads TGTGCCAGCAGTAAGGACGGGAGCTCTGGGGCCAACGTCCTGACTTTC. It is translated as CASSKDGSSGANVLTF.

V and J are TRBV15 and TRBJ2-5; weak D call: TRBD2 (5 bases). V lost 5 bases, J lost 5 bases, and 21 bases lay in between. The germline CDR1 and CDR2 sequences are LNHNV and YYDKDF (reference sequence). The CDR3 contains 16 residues. The CDR3 region is CATSLPLGARRETQYF. The DNA for the CDR3 is TGTGCCACCAGCTTGCCCCTGGGAGCGAGGAGGGAGACCCAGTACTTC.